A selection of T cell receptor beta chains follows, all from one sample in a study of monozygotic twins with inflammatory bowel disease. No DNA is given; TCRdb re-called the 5' RACE reads and lists each CDR3 protein once. Recorded here are about 420,000 distinct CDR3 sequences; the top ten clones represent around 2.4%. Sequenced input: blood. These receptors all stem from a human donor with ulcerative colitis or Crohn's disease, or a healthy co-twin of an affected twin (not recorded which). The CDR3 runs from the conserved cysteine through the conserved F or W.

j_gene: TRBJ2-3
v_gene: TRBV5-4
CDR3aa: CASSTGTHPRDTQYF

j_gene: TRBJ1-5
v_gene: TRBV20-1
CDR3aa: CSAQGGSPYLNQPQHF

j_gene: TRBJ2-2
v_gene: TRBV7-2
CDR3aa: CASSLVMGQPFSGELFF

j_gene: TRBJ1-1
v_gene: TRBV19
CDR3aa: CASTLTGRTEALF

j_gene: TRBJ1-2
v_gene: TRBV27
CDR3aa: CASSLSGGADYGYTF

j_gene: TRBJ2-7
v_gene: TRBV9
CDR3aa: CASSAGDSSYEQYF

j_gene: TRBJ2-1
v_gene: TRBV7-9
CDR3aa: CASSLRQIEQFF

j_gene: TRBJ1-4
v_gene: TRBV19
CDR3aa: CASSTSDRLWEKLFF

j_gene: TRBJ1-1
v_gene: TRBV6-2/TRBV6-3
CDR3aa: CASSYHSRRGAFF

j_gene: TRBJ1-1
v_gene: TRBV10-3
CDR3aa: CAIRDPTGLGTEAFF

j_gene: TRBJ2-7
v_gene: TRBV4-1
CDR3aa: CASSQMWDSAYEQYF

j_gene: TRBJ1-1
v_gene: TRBV6-2/TRBV6-3
CDR3aa: CASSTTGILNTEAFF

j_gene: TRBJ1-5
v_gene: TRBV19
CDR3aa: CASSTEGPYSNQPQHF

j_gene: TRBJ1-6
v_gene: TRBV12-3/TRBV12-4
CDR3aa: CASSQRQGGNSPLHF

j_gene: TRBJ2-5
v_gene: TRBV28
CDR3aa: CASTVGAETQYF

j_gene: TRBJ2-2
v_gene: TRBV7-9
CDR3aa: CASSLSPLQGNTGELFF

j_gene: TRBJ2-1
v_gene: TRBV4-1
CDR3aa: CASSQGADPYNEQFF

j_gene: TRBJ1-2
v_gene: TRBV5-1
CDR3aa: CASSYGDGYTF

j_gene: TRBJ2-3
v_gene: TRBV3-1
CDR3aa: CASSHDVLGPSDTQYF

j_gene: TRBJ2-1
v_gene: TRBV15
CDR3aa: CATSRDSRPANEQFF

j_gene: TRBJ2-7
v_gene: TRBV20-1
CDR3aa: CSARGDRGRYEQYF

j_gene: TRBJ2-5
v_gene: TRBV27
CDR3aa: CASSLSGSIQETQYF

j_gene: TRBJ2-3
v_gene: TRBV29-1
CDR3aa: CSVEPRTGPYTDTQYF

j_gene: TRBJ1-2
v_gene: TRBV5-1
CDR3aa: CASSLVSGEGYGYTF

j_gene: TRBJ1-6
v_gene: TRBV20-1
CDR3aa: CSARKQIYNSPLHF

j_gene: TRBJ2-3
v_gene: TRBV27
CDR3aa: CASSLSTSLGTDTQYF

j_gene: TRBJ2-5
v_gene: TRBV7-9
CDR3aa: CASSKTGRETQYF

j_gene: TRBJ2-7
v_gene: TRBV4-3
CDR3aa: CASSQGGEGQGPYEQYF

j_gene: TRBJ1-2
v_gene: TRBV20-1
CDR3aa: CSAPGTNYGYTF

j_gene: TRBJ1-5
v_gene: TRBV27
CDR3aa: CASSEVGRRNQPQHF

j_gene: TRBJ2-1
v_gene: TRBV12-3/TRBV12-4
CDR3aa: CASSIRDSESNEQFF

j_gene: TRBJ1-2
v_gene: TRBV9
CDR3aa: CASSVDNDPYGYTF

j_gene: TRBJ1-4
v_gene: TRBV19
CDR3aa: CATVWNRGLEKLFF

j_gene: TRBJ1-5
v_gene: TRBV29-1
CDR3aa: CRGGRAEDQPQHF

j_gene: TRBJ2-7
v_gene: TRBV5-1
CDR3aa: CASSFTGGRHEQYF

j_gene: TRBJ2-7
v_gene: TRBV5-1
CDR3aa: CASSLGAGVDYEQYF

j_gene: TRBJ2-5
v_gene: TRBV12-3/TRBV12-4
CDR3aa: CASSQGPNQETQYF